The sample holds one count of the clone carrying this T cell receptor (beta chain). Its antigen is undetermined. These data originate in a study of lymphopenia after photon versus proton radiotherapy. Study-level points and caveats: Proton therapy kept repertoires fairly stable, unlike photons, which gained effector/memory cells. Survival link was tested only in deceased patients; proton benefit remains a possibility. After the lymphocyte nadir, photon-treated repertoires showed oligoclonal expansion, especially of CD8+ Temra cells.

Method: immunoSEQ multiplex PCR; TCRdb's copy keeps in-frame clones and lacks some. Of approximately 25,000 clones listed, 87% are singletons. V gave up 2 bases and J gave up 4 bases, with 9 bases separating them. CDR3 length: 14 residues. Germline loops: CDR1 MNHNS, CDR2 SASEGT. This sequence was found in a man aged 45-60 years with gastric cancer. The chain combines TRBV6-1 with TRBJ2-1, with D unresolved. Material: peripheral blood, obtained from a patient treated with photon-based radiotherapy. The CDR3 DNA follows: TGTGCCAGCAGTGAAAGGAGAGCTTACAATGAGCAGTTCTTC. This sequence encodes CASSERRAYNEQFF.